One sample yielded the 8 T cell receptor beta chains listed below, sequenced in a study of T cell responses to AZD1222 COVID-19 vaccine. Profiling relied on immunoSEQ multiplex PCR, and the TCRdb table lists in-frame clones only, not all of them. Of roughly 140,000 clones in the sample, 90% are singletons; the top ten hold around 2.9%. The sample in question was peripheral blood, obtained 28 days after the second AZD1222 dose. These receptors were obtained from an adult who received the AZD1222 COVID-19 vaccine.

CDR3 nucleotide sequence: TGTGCCAGCAGCAGAGCCAATGAAAAACTGTTTTTT. It encodes CASSRANEKLFF. V and J are TRBV5-4 and TRBJ1-4; unclear D gene. V lost 4 bases and J 5 bases, leaving 6 bases between the germline ends. Germline-derived CDR1 and CDR2 are SGHNT and YYREEE (reference sequence). This CDR3 is built from 12 residues.

The chain combines TRBV10-1 with TRBJ2-7; D unresolved. V was clipped by 2 bases and J by 1 base, with 6 bases between them. This CDR3 has 13 amino acids. Germline V gene data show CDR1 as WNHNN and CDR2 as SYGVQD (reference sequence). CDR3 bases: TGCGCCAGCAGTGAGCCAGAGTCCTACGAGCAGTACTTC. As protein: CASSEPESYEQYF.

The V and J genes are TRBV5-8 and TRBJ2-1, with D perhaps TRBD1 (6 bases). Trimming cost V 1 base and J 4 bases, with 12 bases left between them. The CDR3 is 15 residues long. Germline values: CDR1 SGHTS, CDR2 YDEGEE. The CDR3 bases are TGTGCCAGCAGCTTGTGGGGGCCTGGGTACAATGAGCAGTTCTTC. Translation: CASSLWGPGYNEQFF.

The chain combines TRBV27 with TRBJ1-1, with TRBD1 as a possible D gene (6 bases). Trimming cost V 5 bases and J 1 base, with 11 bases left between them. Germline V gene lookup returns CDR1 MNHEY and CDR2 SMNVEV (reference sequence). The CDR3 loop spans 14 amino acids. The DNA for the CDR3 is TGTGCCAGCAGTACAACAGGGCCGAACACTGAAGCTTTCTTT. It yields the protein CASSTTGPNTEAFF.

V and J are TRBV12-3 or TRBV12-4 and TRBJ2-7, with D tentatively TRBD1 (6 bases). Trimming pared 6 bases from V and 2 bases from J, leaving 11 bases between. The CDR3 sequence is 13 residues long. The CDR3 loop reads CASRKTGPYEQYF. In nucleotides, the CDR3 is TGTGCCAGCAGGAAAACAGGGCCCTACGAGCAGTACTTC.

The chain combines TRBV6-5 with TRBJ1-1, with D unresolved. This CDR3 region has 15 residues. Germline CDR1 is MNHEY and CDR2 is SVGAGI. Trimming left V 3 bases short and J 1 base short, with 12 bases between. The CDR3: CASSYVRGRNTEAFF. The DNA for the CDR3 is TGTGCCAGCAGTTATGTCCGGGGTCGGAACACTGAAGCTTTCTTT.

This clone was counted a single time. The rearrangement uses TRBV2 and TRBJ2-5; 7 positions match TRBD2. Germline CDR1 and CDR2: SNHLY and FYNNEI. V was pared by 6 bases and J by 5 bases, with 6 bases of the junction left unmatched. This CDR3 region has 13 residues. The CDR3, as DNA: TGTGCCAGCAGCCTGACTAGCCCCGAGACCCAGTACTTC. Encoded protein: CASSLTSPETQYF.

V is TRBV25-1 and J is TRBJ1-4; D unresolved. The CDR3 is 14 residues long. Trimming shortened V by 1 base and J by 8 bases, and 11 bases separated the two germline ends. Germline V gene data show CDR1 as MGHDK and CDR2 as SYGVNS. The CDR3 DNA sequence: TGTGCCAGCAGTGAATCTGGGCGGTACGAAAAACTGTTTTTT. Protein: CASSESGRYEKLFF.